This T cell receptor (beta chain) originates from a study of somatic mutations in cytotoxic T cells in rheumatoid arthritis. The method was immunoSEQ multiplex PCR; TCRdb's version includes in-frame clones alone and lacks a portion of them. The data hold under 4,500 clones, with approximately 77% observed a single time. Trimming shortened V by 2 bases and J by 2 bases, and 13 bases separated the two germline ends. CDR3 length equals 15 residues. The germline CDR1 and CDR2 sequences are LGHNA and YSLEER. Separation of CD4+ and CD8+ cells was performed by positive magnetic bead selection, and purity was verified by flow cytometry.

This clonotype originated in an adult with rheumatoid arthritis. Sequencing input: CD8+ T cells sorted from blood. The chain combines TRBV4-3 with TRBJ2-7, with D perhaps TRBD1 (6 bases). Here the CDR3 reads CASSQLRTAAYEQYF. CDR3 in DNA: TGCGCCAGCAGCCAATTACGGACAGCGGCCTACGAGCAGTACTTC.